The clone carrying this T cell receptor beta chain was picked up one time. The data were taken from a study of technical replicates of blood from a few donors. Sequenced by immunoSEQ multiplex PCR; TCRdb stores in-frame clones only, minus some. Of about 86,000 clones in the sample, just over 95% are singletons; the top ten hold more than 0.35%. The sample taken for sequencing was T cells isolated from PBMCs. The receptor was isolated from a human donor in good health.

The CDR3 DNA is TGTGCCAGCAGTCTCCTTAGCGACTACGAGCAGTACTTC. Its protein is CASSLLSDYEQYF. V usage is TRBV28 and J usage is TRBJ2-7, with TRBD2 as a possible D gene (5 bases). The ends were cut back, 5 bases at V and 3 bases at J, with 11 bases in the middle. The germline CDR1 and CDR2 sequences are MDHEN and SYDVKM. The CDR3 covers 13 residues.